The table lists the clone carrying this T cell receptor (beta chain) with a count of one. Its antigen is unknown. Repertoires were generated with immunoSEQ multiplex PCR, while TCRdb's copy carries only in-frame clones and drops some. In the table there are over 110,000 clones, around 91% of which are singletons. Germline V gene sequence: CDR1 PRHDT, CDR2 FYEKMQ (reference sequence). The CDR3 extends over 14 amino acids. Trimming pared 0 bases from V and 8 bases from J, leaving 13 bases between. This specimen comes from a study of T cell responses to AZD1222 COVID-19 vaccine. Whole-study context: Pooling of second doses given at about 4 or about 12 weeks was done. Broader study findings: Repertoire sampling happened only post peak T cell response. Donor demographics were predominantly white British with a female majority; clonal diversity may be underestimated.

The chain has TRBV13 and TRBJ1-2, with D possibly being TRBD1 (6 bases). The source is an adult in good health. Here the sequenced sample was peripheral blood, taken on day 0 of AZD1222 vaccination. The CDR3 sequence is CASSLGQGIGGYTF. CDR3 bases: TGTGCCAGCAGCTTAGGACAGGGAATTGGAGGCTACACCTTC.